Given below is one T cell receptor (beta chain) in context. Its antigen is undetermined. The data belong to a study of blood T cells in healthy people across ages. Whole-study context: Template switching picked up about one barcoded beta molecule for each two T cells.

A second PCR, run for roughly 7 to 11 cycles, used a sample-barcoded 5' primer plus a J-beta primer mix. Each cDNA molecule was tagged by a template-switch adaptor that had 12 random nucleotides. TCRdb re-derived calls from the 5' RACE reads in MiXCR, one entry per CDR3 protein. The sample has about 620,000 distinct CDR3 sequences; roughly 21% are singletons. The study's findings and limits: The fall in TCR beta diversity per million T cells was roughly linear with age.

Sequenced: blood. The sequence came from a man in his 70s in good health.

CDR3 sequence reads: CASSLTTGREQYF. The CDR3 DNA is TGTGCCAGCAGTCTGACGACAGGTCGCGAGCAGTACTTC. The rearrangement joins TRBV7-3 to TRBJ2-1; a possible D gene is TRBD1 (6 bases). The J call may be mistaken, given a closer DNA end match to TRBJ2-7. Per the germline V gene, CDR1 is SGHTA and CDR2 is FQGTGA. CDR3 length equals 13 residues.